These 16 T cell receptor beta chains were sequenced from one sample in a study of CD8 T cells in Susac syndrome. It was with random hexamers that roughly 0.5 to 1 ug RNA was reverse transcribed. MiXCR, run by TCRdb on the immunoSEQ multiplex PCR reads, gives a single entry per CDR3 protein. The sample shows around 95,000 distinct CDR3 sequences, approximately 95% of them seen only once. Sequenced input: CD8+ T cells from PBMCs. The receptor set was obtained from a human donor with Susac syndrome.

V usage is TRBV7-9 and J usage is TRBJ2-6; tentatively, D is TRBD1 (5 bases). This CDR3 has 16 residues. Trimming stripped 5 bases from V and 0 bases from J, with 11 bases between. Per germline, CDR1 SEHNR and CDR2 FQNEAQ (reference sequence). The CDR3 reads CASSRRGGSGANVLTF. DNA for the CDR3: TGTGCCAGCAGCCGAAGGGGCGGCTCTGGGGCCAACGTCCTGACTTTC.

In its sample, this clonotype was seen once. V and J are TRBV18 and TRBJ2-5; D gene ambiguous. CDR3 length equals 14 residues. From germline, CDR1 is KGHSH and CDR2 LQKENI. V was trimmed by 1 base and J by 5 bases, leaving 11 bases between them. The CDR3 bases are TGTGCCAGCTCACCACTGGTACCTGCGGAGACCCAGTACTTC. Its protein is CASSPLVPAETQYF.

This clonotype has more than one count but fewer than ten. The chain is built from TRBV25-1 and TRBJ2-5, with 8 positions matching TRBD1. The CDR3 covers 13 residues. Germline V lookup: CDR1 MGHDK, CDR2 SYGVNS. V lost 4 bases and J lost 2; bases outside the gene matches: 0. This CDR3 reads CASSGDRQETQYF. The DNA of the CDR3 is TGTGCCAGCAGTGGGGACAGGCAAGAGACCCAGTACTTC.

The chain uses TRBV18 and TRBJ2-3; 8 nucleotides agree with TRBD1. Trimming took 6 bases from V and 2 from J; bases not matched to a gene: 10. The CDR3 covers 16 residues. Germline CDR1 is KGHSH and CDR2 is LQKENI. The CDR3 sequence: CASSRTGWWSTDTQYF. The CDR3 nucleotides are TGTGCCAGCTCCCGGACAGGGTGGTGGTCCACAGATACGCAGTATTTT.

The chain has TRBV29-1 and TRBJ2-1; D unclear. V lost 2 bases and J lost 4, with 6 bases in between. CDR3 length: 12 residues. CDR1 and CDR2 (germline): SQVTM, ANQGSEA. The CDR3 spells CSVEPNYNEQFF. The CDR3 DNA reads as TGCAGCGTTGAACCGAATTACAATGAGCAGTTCTTC.

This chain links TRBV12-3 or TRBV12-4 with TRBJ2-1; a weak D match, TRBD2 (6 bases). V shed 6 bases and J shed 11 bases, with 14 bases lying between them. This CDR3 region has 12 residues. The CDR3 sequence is CASSPSEGKQFF. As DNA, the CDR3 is TGTGCCAGCAGCCCTAGCGAGGGCAAGCAGTTCTTC.

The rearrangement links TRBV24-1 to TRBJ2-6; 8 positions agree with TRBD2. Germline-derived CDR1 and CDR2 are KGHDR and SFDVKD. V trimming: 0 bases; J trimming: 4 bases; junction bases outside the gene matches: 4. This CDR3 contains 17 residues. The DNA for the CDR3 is TGTGCCACCAGTGATTTGCCCGGGGGGGAGGGGGCCAACGTCCTGACTTTC. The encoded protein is CATSDLPGGEGANVLTF.

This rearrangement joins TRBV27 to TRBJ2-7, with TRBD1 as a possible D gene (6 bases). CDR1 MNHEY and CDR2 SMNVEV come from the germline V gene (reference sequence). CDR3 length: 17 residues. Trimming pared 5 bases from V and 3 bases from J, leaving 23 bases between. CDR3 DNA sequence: TGTGCCAGCAGTCCCCTTTGGACAGCAGATTATTACTACGAGCAGTACTTC. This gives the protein CASSPLWTADYYYEQYF.

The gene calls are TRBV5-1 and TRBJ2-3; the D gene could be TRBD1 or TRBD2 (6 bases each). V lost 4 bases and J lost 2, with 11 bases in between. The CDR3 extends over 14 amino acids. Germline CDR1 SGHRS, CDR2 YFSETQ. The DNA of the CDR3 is TGCGCCAGCAGCCCGGGGGCCTACACAGATACGCAGTATTTT. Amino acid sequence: CASSPGAYTDTQYF.

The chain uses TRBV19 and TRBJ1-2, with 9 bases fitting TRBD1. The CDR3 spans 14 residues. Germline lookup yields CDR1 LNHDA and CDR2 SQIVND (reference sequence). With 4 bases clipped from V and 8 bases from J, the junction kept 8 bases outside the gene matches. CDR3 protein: CASSSHRDRDGYTF. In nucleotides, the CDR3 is TGTGCCAGTAGTAGTCACCGGGACAGGGACGGCTACACCTTC.

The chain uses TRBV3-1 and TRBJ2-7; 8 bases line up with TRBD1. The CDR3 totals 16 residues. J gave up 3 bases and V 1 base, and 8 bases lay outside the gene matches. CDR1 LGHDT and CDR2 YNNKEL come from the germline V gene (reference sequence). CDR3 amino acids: CASSQGIRTGSYEQYF. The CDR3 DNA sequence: TGTGCCAGCAGCCAAGGAATACGGACAGGGAGCTACGAGCAGTACTTC.

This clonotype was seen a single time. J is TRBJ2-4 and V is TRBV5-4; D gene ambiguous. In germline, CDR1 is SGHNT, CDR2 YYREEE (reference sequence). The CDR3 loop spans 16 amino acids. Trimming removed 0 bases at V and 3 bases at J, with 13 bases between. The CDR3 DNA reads TGTGCCAGCAGCTTGGGGGCAGATTTGGGCAAAAACATTCAGTACTTC. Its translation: CASSLGADLGKNIQYF.

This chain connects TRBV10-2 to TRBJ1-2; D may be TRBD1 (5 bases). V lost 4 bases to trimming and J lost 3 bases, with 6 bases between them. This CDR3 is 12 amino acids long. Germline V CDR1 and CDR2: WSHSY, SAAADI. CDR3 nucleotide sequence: TGCGCCAGCAGTGGGGGCGACTATGGCTACACCTTC. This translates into CASSGGDYGYTF.

The CDR3 nucleotides read TGCAGTGCTAGAGATGGAAATTTGGGGGGCAGCTATGGCTACACCTTC. Translating gives CSARDGNLGGSYGYTF. The rearrangement joins TRBV20-1 to TRBJ1-2, with a weak D call TRBD1 (6 bases). V lost 0 bases and J 4 bases, leaving 18 bases between the germline ends. This CDR3 contains 16 residues. Germline lookup yields CDR1 DFQATT and CDR2 SNEGSKA (reference sequence).

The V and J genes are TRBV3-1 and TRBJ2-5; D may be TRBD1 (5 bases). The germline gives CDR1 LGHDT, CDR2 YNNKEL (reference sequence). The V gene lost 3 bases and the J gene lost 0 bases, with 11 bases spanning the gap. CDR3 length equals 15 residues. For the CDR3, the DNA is TGTGCCAGCAGCCAGCGACAGATGAACCAAGAGACCCAGTACTTC. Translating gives CASSQRQMNQETQYF.

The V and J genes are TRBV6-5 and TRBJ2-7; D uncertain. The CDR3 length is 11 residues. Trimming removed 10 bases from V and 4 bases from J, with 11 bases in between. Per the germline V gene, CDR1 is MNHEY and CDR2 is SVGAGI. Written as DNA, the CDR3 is TGTGCCACAAACGACGGGTACGAGCAGTACTTC. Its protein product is CATNDGYEQYF.